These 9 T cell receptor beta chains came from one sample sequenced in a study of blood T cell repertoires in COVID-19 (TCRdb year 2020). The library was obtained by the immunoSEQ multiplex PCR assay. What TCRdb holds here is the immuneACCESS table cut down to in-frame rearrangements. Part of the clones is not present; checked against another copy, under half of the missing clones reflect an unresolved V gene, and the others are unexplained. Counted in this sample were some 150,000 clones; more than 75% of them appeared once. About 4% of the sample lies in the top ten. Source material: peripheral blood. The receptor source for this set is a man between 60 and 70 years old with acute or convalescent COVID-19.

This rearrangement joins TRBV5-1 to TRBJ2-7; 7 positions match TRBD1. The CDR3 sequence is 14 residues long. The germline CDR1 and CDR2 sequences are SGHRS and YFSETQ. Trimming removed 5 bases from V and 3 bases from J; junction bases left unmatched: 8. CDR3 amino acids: CASSPPGQYYEQYF. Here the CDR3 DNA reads TGCGCCAGCAGTCCACCGGGACAGTACTACGAGCAGTACTTC.

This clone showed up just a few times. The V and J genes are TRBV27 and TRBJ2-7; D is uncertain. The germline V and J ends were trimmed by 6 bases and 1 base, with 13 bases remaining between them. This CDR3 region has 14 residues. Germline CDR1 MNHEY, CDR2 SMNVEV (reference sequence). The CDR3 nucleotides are TGTGCCAGCAGAAGACAATCAATTTCCTACGAGCAGTACTTC. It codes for CASRRQSISYEQYF.

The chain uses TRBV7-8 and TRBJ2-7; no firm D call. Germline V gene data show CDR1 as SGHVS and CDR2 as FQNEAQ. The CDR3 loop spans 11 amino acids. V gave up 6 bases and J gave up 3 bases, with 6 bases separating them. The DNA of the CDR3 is TGTGCCAGCAGTCTCTACTACGAGCAGTACTTC. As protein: CASSLYYEQYF.

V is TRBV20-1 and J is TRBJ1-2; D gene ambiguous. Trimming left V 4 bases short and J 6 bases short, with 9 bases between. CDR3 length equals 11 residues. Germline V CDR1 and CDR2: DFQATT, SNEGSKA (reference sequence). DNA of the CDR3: TGCAGTGCTATCCGGGGAGATGGCTACACCTTC. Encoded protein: CSAIRGDGYTF.

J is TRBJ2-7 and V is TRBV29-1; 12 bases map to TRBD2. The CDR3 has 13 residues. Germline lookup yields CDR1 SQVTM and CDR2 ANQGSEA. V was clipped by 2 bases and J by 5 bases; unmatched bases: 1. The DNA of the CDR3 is TGCAGCGTTGAACGGACTAGCGGGGACGAGCAGTACTTC. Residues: CSVERTSGDEQYF.

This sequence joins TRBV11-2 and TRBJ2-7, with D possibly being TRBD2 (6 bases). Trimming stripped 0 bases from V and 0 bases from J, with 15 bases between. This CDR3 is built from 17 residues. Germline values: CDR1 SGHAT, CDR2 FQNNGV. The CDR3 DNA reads TGTGCCAGCAGCTTAGATCCGAGGAGGGGTCCCTCCTACGAGCAGTACTTC. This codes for CASSLDPRRGPSYEQYF.

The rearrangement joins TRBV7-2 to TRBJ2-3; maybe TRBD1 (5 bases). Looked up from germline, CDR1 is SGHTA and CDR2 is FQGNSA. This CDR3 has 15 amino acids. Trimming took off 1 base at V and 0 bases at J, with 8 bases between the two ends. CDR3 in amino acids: CASSLGGLSTDTQYF. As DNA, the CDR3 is TGTGCCAGCAGCTTAGGGGGCTTAAGCACAGATACGCAGTATTTT.

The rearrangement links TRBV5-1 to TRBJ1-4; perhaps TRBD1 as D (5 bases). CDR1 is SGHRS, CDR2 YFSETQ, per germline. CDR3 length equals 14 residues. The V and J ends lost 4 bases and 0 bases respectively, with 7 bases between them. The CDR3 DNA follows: TGCGCCAGCAGCATGACAGCAACTAATGAAAAACTGTTTTTT. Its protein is CASSMTATNEKLFF.

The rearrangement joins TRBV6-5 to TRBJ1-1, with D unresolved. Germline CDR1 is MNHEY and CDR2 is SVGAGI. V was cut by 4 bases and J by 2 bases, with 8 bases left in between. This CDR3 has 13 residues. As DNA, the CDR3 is TGTGCCAGCAGTTTTTGGAGCAACACTGAAGCTTTCTTT. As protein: CASSFWSNTEAFF.